The present entry profiles one TCR beta chain with its context. This record belongs to a study of T cell responses to AZD1222 COVID-19 vaccine. CDR1 is SGHTA and CDR2 is FQGNSA in the germline V gene. The CDR3 has 14 amino acids. Deletions cut 1 base from V and 9 bases from J, with 13 bases between. The method was immunoSEQ multiplex PCR; TCRdb's version includes in-frame clones alone and lacks a portion of them. The sample holds about 69,000 clones, roughly 80% seen once. This receptor was obtained from an adult who received the AZD1222 COVID-19 vaccine. This sample comprised peripheral blood, obtained 28 days after the second AZD1222 dose. The rearrangement joins TRBV7-2 to TRBJ2-1; D may match TRBD1 or TRBD2 (5 bases each). The CDR3 is CASSLVGWGSEQFF. CDR3 nucleotides: TGTGCCAGCAGCTTAGTAGGATGGGGGAGTGAGCAGTTCTTC.